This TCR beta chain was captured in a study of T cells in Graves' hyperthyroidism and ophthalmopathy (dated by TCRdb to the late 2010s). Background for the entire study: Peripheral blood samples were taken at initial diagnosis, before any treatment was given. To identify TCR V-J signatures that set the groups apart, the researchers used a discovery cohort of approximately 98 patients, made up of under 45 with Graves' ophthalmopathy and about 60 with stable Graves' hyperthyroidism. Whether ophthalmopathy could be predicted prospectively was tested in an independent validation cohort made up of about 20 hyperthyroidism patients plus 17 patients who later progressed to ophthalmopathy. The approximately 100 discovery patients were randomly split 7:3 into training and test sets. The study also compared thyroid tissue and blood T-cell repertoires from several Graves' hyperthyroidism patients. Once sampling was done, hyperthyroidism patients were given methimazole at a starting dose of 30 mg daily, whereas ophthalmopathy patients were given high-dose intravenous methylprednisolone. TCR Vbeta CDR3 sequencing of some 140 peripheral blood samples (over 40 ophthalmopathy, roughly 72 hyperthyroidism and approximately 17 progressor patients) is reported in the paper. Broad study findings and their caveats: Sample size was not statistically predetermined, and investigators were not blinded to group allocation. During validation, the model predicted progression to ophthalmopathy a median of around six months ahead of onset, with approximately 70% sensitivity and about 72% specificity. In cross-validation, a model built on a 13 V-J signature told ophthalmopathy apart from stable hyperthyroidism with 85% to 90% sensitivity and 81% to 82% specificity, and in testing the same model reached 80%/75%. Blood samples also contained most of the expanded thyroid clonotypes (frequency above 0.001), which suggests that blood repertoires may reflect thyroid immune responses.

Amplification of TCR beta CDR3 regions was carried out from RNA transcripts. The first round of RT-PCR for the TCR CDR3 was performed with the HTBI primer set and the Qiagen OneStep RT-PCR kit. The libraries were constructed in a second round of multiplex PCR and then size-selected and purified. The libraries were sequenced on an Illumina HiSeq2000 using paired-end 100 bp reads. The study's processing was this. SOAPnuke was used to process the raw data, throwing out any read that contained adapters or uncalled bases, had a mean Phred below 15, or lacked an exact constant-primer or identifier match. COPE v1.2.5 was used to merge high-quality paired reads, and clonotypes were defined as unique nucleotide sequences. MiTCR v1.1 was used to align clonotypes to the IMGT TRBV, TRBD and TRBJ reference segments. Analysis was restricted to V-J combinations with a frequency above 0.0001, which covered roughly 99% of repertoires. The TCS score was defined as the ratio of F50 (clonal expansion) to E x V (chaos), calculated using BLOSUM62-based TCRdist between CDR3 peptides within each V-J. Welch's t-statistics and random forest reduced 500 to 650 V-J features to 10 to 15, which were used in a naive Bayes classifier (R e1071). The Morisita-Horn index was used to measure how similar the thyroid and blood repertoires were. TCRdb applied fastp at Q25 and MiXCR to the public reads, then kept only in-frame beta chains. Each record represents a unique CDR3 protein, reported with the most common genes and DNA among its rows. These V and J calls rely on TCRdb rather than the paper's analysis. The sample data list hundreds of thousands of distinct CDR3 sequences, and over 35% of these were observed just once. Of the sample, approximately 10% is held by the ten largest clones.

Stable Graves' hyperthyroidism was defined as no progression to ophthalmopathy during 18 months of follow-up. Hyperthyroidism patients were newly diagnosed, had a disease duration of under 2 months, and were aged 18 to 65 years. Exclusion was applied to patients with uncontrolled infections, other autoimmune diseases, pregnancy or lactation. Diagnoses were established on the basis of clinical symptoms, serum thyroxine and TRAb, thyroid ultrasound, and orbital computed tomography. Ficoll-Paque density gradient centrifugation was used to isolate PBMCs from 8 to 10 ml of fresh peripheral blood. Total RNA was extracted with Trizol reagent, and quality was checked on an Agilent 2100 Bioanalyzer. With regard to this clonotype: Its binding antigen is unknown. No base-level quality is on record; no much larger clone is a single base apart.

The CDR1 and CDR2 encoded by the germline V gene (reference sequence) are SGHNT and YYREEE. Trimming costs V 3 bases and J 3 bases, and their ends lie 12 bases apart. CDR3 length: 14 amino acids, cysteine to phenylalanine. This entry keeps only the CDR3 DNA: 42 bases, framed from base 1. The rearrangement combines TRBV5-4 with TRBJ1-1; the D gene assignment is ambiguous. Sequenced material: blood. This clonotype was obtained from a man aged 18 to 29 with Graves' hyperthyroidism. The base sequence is TGTGCCAGCAGCTCCGGCTGGGCGGACACTGAAGCTTTCTTT. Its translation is CASSSGWADTEAFF.